The source of this T cell receptor beta chain is a study of response to subunit inactivated influenza vaccine. This clonotype occurred many times. The antigen is unknown. The CDR3 consists of 17 residues. CDR1 and CDR2 from the germline V gene are LGHNA and YNFKEQ. V shed 0 bases and J 2 bases; nucleotides not matched to a gene: 6. TCRdb used MiXCR to reprocess the RT-PCR reads, holding one entry per CDR3 protein. The sample holds fewer than 800,000 distinct CDR3 sequences; approximately 14% are singletons and the top ten take roughly 12%. Regarding the study as a whole: Each seasonal influenza vaccination, the authors suggested, recruits few new T cells.

The sequence derives from a man over 45 who received an inactivated influenza vaccine. The sequences come from PBMCs from blood, collected 12 days after vaccination. This chain joins TRBV4-2 and TRBJ2-1; 8 bases fit TRBD2. CDR3 in DNA: TGTGCCAGCAGCCAAGATTTCCTAGCGGGCCCCTACAATGAGCAGTTCTTC. Translating gives CASSQDFLAGPYNEQFF.